A single sample is the source of the 30 T cell receptor beta chains below, sequenced in a study of a mutant IDH1 vaccine in newly diagnosed glioma. Libraries were prepared by immunoSEQ multiplex PCR; TCRdb keeps only in-frame clonotypes and omits some of them. The table records just over 65,000 clones, 84% of them present only once. Indicated time point: week 35, safety follow-up. Doses comprised 300 ug of mutant IDH1 20-mer peptide each, plus topical imiquimod. Which antigens these TCRs recognize remains unknown. Sequenced here: PBMCs, sampled from a glioma patient whose treatment included an IDH1 peptide vaccine. Receptors originate from a man aged 18 to 29 with glioma.

This clone was counted a few times. The CDR3 DNA reads as TGTGCCAGCAGTTTCGGGACAGGGGGTAACACTGAAGCTTTCTTT. This sequence encodes CASSFGTGGNTEAFF. The chain carries TRBV27 and TRBJ1-1, with 11 bases matching TRBD1. CDR3 length: 15 amino acids. Germline V gives CDR1 MNHEY, CDR2 SMNVEV (reference sequence). Trimming cost V 3 bases and J 2 bases; bases outside gene matches: 2.

CDR3 DNA sequence: TGTGCCAGCACGGAGGAGGGGCTGGGCACAGATACGCAGTATTTT. This gives the protein CASTEEGLGTDTQYF. The V call is TRBV9, the J call TRBJ2-3, with D possibly matching TRBD2 (6 bases). V was pared by 6 bases and J by 1 base, with 15 bases between. Germline CDR1 is SGDLS and CDR2 is YYNGEE. The CDR3 sequence is 15 residues long.

The chain employs TRBV9 and TRBJ1-2; the D is unclear. This CDR3 contains 12 residues. Germline V gene data show CDR1 as SGDLS and CDR2 as YYNGEE. Trimming cost V 1 base and J 8 bases, with 9 bases left between them. Here the CDR3 DNA reads TGTGCCAGCAGCGTACCGACTGCCGGCTACACCTTC. Translated, it gives CASSVPTAGYTF.

This chain uses TRBV2 with TRBJ2-3; TRBD1 aligns across 8 bases. V was clipped by 7 bases and J by 2 bases; unmatched bases: 8. The CDR3 is made up of 15 amino acids. From germline, CDR1 is SNHLY and CDR2 FYNNEI. The CDR3 region is CASITDRGPTDTQYF. The CDR3 nucleotides are TGTGCCAGCATAACTGACAGGGGCCCCACAGATACGCAGTATTTT.

This sequence joins TRBV6-1 and TRBJ2-2, with 7 bases matching TRBD1. The V gene end was trimmed by 2 bases and the J gene end by 8 bases; junction bases not matched to a gene: 8. The germline V gene encodes CDR1 MNHNS and CDR2 SASEGT. This CDR3 comprises 15 residues. This CDR3 is CASSERQGRSGELFF. CDR3 bases: TGTGCCAGCAGTGAACGACAGGGACGGTCTGGGGAGCTGTTTTTT.

The sample holds many counts of this clone. The J gene is TRBJ1-4, the V gene TRBV6-5, with a weak D call TRBD1 (5 bases). The CDR3 runs 14 residues. Germline CDR1 and CDR2: MNHEY and SVGAGI. V gave up 4 bases and J gave up 7 bases, with 13 bases separating them. The CDR3 DNA sequence: TGTGCCAGCAGTTGGGGGGGGGAGGGTGAAAAACTGTTTTTT. Amino acids: CASSWGGEGEKLFF.

Comments on this clone: At one end the junction does not follow the germline gene, possibly because of a read error. J is TRBJ1-3 and V is TRBV6-4; tentative D call: TRBD1 (5 bases). The CDR3 spans 12 residues. Germline V gene sequence: CDR1 MRHNA, CDR2 SNTAGT. The CDR3 DNA reads as TGTGCCAGCAGTGACAATGAGTGGGGGACGGGTTTT. It specifies CASSDNEWGTGF.

In nucleotides, the CDR3 is TGTGCCAGTAGTATAGAGGGGCGAGAGACCCAGTACTTC. This gives the protein CASSIEGRETQYF. The genes are TRBV19 and TRBJ2-5; weak D call: TRBD1 (5 bases). Germline V lookup: CDR1 LNHDA, CDR2 SQIVND (reference sequence). V lost 0 bases to trimming and J lost 4 bases, with 6 bases between them. This CDR3 is built from 13 residues.

This clone was seen a single time. The gene calls are TRBV2 and TRBJ2-7, with D perhaps TRBD1 (6 bases). The ends were cut back, 6 bases at V and 1 base at J, with 13 bases in the middle. Germline lookup yields CDR1 SNHLY and CDR2 FYNNEI. The length of the CDR3 is 14 residues. This chain's CDR3 is CASRYRANSYEQYF. The CDR3 nucleotides read TGTGCCAGCAGATACAGGGCCAATTCCTACGAGCAGTACTTC.

The V gene is TRBV6-5, the J gene TRBJ2-1; the D is unclear. Germline-derived CDR1 and CDR2 are MNHEY and SVGAGI. V shed 6 bases and J shed 6 bases, with 12 bases lying between them. This CDR3 contains 13 residues. CDR3 bases: TGTGCCAGCAGATTGACAAGGCTCAATGAGCAGTTCTTC. This encodes CASRLTRLNEQFF.

The chain combines TRBV6-5 with TRBJ1-2; 9 bases align to TRBD1. CDR3 length equals 14 residues. Germline values: CDR1 MNHEY, CDR2 SVGAGI. V shed 5 bases and J 3 bases; nucleotides not matched to a gene: 4. The DNA of the CDR3 is TGTGCCAGCAGTGCGGACAGGGGACACTATGGCTACACCTTC. Translated, it gives CASSADRGHYGYTF.

The CDR3 bases are TGCGCCAGCAGCTTGTTTCCTTTAGGAGGGAGCACCGGGGAGCTGTTTTTT. Protein: CASSLFPLGGSTGELFF. The chain employs TRBV5-1 and TRBJ2-2; D may be TRBD2 (6 bases). Germline values: CDR1 SGHRS, CDR2 YFSETQ. This CDR3 has 17 amino acids. The V end lost 1 base, the J end lost 4 bases, and 17 bases lay between the germline ends.

The V and J genes are TRBV19 and TRBJ2-2; no clear D gene. The CDR3 sequence is 16 residues long. The V gene lost 6 bases and the J gene lost 1 base, with 15 bases spanning the gap. CDR1 and CDR2 from the germline V gene are LNHDA and SQIVND (reference sequence). The CDR3 is CASRRSPRGNTGELFF. DNA for the CDR3: TGTGCCAGTAGACGCTCTCCGAGAGGGAACACCGGGGAGCTGTTTTTT.

The table lists this clone with a few counts. This sequence joins TRBV29-1 and TRBJ1-2; 7 bases match TRBD1. Trimming removed 6 bases from V and 0 bases from J; junction bases left unmatched: 4. The CDR3 is made up of 13 amino acids. Germline V gene sequence: CDR1 SQVTM, CDR2 ANQGSEA. The chain's CDR3 is CSVADRANYGYTF. The CDR3 DNA reads as TGCAGCGTGGCCGACAGGGCTAACTATGGCTACACCTTC.

This clone was counted a few times. J is TRBJ1-1 and V is TRBV7-3, with D unclear. V was clipped by 8 bases and J by 2 bases, with 15 bases between them. This CDR3 has 14 residues. Germline V lookup: CDR1 SGHTA, CDR2 FQGTGA. CDR3 nucleotide sequence: TGTGCCAGCGGACCGACGGGAGCAAACACTGAAGCTTTCTTT. Encoded protein: CASGPTGANTEAFF.

The chain couples TRBV21-1 to TRBJ1-2. TRBV21-1 is a listed pseudogene. The CDR3 totals 14 residues. CDR3 in DNA: TGTGCCAGCAGCAATGAGGGCGCCGGCTATGGCTACACCTTC. This encodes CASSNEGAGYGYTF.

The V call is TRBV4-3, the J call TRBJ2-1, with 10 nucleotides matching TRBD2. This CDR3 region has 19 residues. Germline CDR1 and CDR2: LGHNA and YSLEER. V lost 0 bases to trimming and J lost 4 bases; unmatched junction nucleotides: 12. The CDR3 nucleotides are TGCGCCAGCAGCCAAGAGAGGAGCGGGAGGGCCCGCTGGTACAATGAGCAGTTCTTC. Its translation: CASSQERSGRARWYNEQFF.

V gene TRBV30 combines with J gene TRBJ1-5; a possible D gene is TRBD1 (5 bases). CDR3 size: 14 residues. Germline values: CDR1 GTSNPN, CDR2 SVGIG (reference sequence). V dropped 3 bases and J dropped 3 bases, with 12 bases sitting between them. This CDR3 is CAWSRDSTNQPQHF. CDR3 in DNA: TGTGCCTGGAGCCGGGACTCGACCAATCAGCCCCAGCATTTT.

The chain recombines TRBV10-3 with TRBJ2-1; TRBD1 is a possible D gene (5 bases). The germline gives CDR1 ENHRY, CDR2 SYGVKD. There are 14 residues in the CDR3. V shed 0 bases and J shed 12 bases, with 15 bases lying between them. CDR3 in amino acids: CAISESARTHGQFF. The CDR3 region has the DNA TGTGCCATCAGTGAGTCGGCACGGACACACGGGCAGTTCTTC.

This clone was counted a single time. This chain uses TRBV7-9 with TRBJ2-3; 9 positions agree with TRBD2. CDR3 length: 15 amino acids. Losses at the gene ends were 5 bases for V and 0 bases for J; bases not matched to a gene: 3. From germline, CDR1 is SEHNR and CDR2 FQNEAQ (reference sequence). The CDR3 here is CASSTTSGSTDTQYF. The CDR3 DNA is TGTGCCAGCAGCACCACTAGCGGGAGCACAGATACGCAGTATTTT.

The count of this clone is one. The rearrangement joins TRBV5-5 to TRBJ1-2; no definite D call. This CDR3 spans 11 amino acids. Germline loops: CDR1 SGHKS, CDR2 YYEKEE (reference sequence). V was trimmed by 7 bases and J by 3 bases, leaving 7 bases between them. The CDR3 DNA reads TGTGCCAGCGGGGAGGACTATGGCTACACCTTC. Residues: CASGEDYGYTF.

This clone showed up just a few times. The CDR3 nucleotides read TGTGCCTGGAGTGTAGGGTTTGGCTACACCTTC. Translation gives CAWSVGFGYTF. This chain uses TRBV30 with TRBJ1-2; D unresolved. CDR3 length: 11 residues. The V end was cut by 0 bases, the J end by 7 bases, with 6 bases between. Germline loops: CDR1 GTSNPN, CDR2 SVGIG (reference sequence).

The chain couples TRBV7-2 to TRBJ2-5; 10 nucleotides line up with TRBD2. The CDR3 contains 15 residues. CDR1 and CDR2 (germline): SGHTA, FQGNSA. Trimming removed 5 bases from V and 4 bases from J; junction bases left unmatched: 7. This CDR3 reads CASSLTTSGAETQYF. DNA of the CDR3: TGTGCCAGCAGCCTCACTACTAGCGGGGCAGAGACCCAGTACTTC.

The V gene is TRBV2, the J gene TRBJ1-5; 8 bases agree with TRBD1. CDR3 size: 15 residues. Germline V gene sequence: CDR1 SNHLY, CDR2 FYNNEI. Germline trimming cut 0 bases from V and 4 bases from J; bases unmatched to any gene: 2. The CDR3 DNA is TGTGCCAGCAGTGAAGCTCAGGGGGCGAATCAGCCCCAGCATTTT. Amino acid sequence: CASSEAQGANQPQHF.

This rearrangement joins TRBV6-4 to TRBJ2-3, with TRBD2 identical over 8 bases. V dropped 4 bases and J dropped 2; count of bases not matched to a gene: 2. CDR1 is MRHNA, CDR2 SNTAGT, per germline. This CDR3 is built from 14 residues. This CDR3 reads CASSAGGATDTQYF. Here the CDR3 DNA reads TGTGCCAGCAGTGCGGGGGGGGCCACAGATACGCAGTATTTT.

This chain connects TRBV19 to TRBJ2-7; 12 bases map to TRBD2. CDR3 length: 13 amino acids. Germline-derived CDR1 and CDR2 are LNHDA and SQIVND (reference sequence). J lost 7 bases, V lost 8 bases, and 6 bases had no gene match. CDR3: CASSSGGAREQYF. CDR3 DNA sequence: TGTGCCAGTTCTAGCGGGGGGGCCCGGGAGCAGTACTTC.

The V and J genes are TRBV14 and TRBJ2-5, with a weak D call TRBD1 (5 bases). The CDR3 has 13 amino acids. Germline lookup yields CDR1 SGHDN and CDR2 FVKESK. The V and J ends lost 2 bases and 4 bases respectively, with 8 bases between them. The DNA for the CDR3 is TGTGCCAGCAGCCAACAGGGAAGAGAGACCCAGTACTTC. Translation gives CASSQQGRETQYF.

V and J are TRBV7-2 and TRBJ1-5; 8 bases match TRBD1. This CDR3 has 14 residues. Trimming took 3 bases from V and 7 from J; bases not matched to a gene: 5. In germline, CDR1 is SGHTA, CDR2 FQGNSA. CDR3 DNA sequence: TGTGCCAGCAGCTTCCAGGGGGCTCAACAGCCCCAGCATTTT. It codes for CASSFQGAQQPQHF.

This chain joins TRBV27 and TRBJ2-7, with a possible D match to TRBD2 (6 bases). This CDR3 region has 15 residues. CDR1 is MNHEY, CDR2 SMNVEV, per germline (reference sequence). Trimming stripped 4 bases from V and 5 bases from J, with 18 bases between. CDR3 sequence (DNA): TGTGCCAGCAGTTGGCTCGCCGGGGGTGAGCACGAGCAGTACTTC. Protein product: CASSWLAGGEHEQYF.

The rearrangement links TRBV29-1 to TRBJ1-4; TRBD1 might be the D (5 bases). The CDR3 loop spans 12 amino acids. Germline CDR1 and CDR2: SQVTM and ANQGSEA. Trimming cost V 6 bases and J 5 bases, with 10 bases left between them. The CDR3 loop is CSVGPINEKLFF. Here the CDR3 DNA reads TGCAGCGTGGGACCGATAAATGAAAAACTGTTTTTT.